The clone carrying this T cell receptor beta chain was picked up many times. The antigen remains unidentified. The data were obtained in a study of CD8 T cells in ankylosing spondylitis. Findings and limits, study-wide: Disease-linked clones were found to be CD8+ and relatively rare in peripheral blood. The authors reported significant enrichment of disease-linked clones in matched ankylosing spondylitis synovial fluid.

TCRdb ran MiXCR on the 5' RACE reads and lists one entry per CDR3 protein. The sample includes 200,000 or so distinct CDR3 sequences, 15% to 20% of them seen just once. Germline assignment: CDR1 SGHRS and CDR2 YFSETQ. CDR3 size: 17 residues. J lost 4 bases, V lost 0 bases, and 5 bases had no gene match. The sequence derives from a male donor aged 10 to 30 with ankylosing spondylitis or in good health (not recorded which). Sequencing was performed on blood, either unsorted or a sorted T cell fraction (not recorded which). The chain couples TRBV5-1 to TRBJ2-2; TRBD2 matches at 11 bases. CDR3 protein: CASSLVLAGAFTGELFF. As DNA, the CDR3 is TGCGCCAGCAGCTTGGTACTAGCGGGAGCGTTCACCGGGGAGCTGTTTTTT.